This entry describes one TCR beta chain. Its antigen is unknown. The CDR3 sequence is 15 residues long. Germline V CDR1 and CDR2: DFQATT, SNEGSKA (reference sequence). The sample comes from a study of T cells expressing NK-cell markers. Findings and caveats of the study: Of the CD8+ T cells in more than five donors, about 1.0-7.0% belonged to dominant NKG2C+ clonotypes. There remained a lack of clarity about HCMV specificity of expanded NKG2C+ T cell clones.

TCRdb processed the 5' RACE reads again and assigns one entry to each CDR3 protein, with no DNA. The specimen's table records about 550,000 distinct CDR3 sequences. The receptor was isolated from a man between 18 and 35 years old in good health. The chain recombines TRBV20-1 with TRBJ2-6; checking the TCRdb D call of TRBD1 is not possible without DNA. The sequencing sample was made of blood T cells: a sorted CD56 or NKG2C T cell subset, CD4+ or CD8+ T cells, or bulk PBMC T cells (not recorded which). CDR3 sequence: CSATGTLSGANVLTF.